The following is a TCR beta chain sequence with its context. What it recognizes is unknown. This sample was taken from a study of T cell repertoires in cytomegalovirus infection. Study-wide results and limits: Carriers of CMV plus the relevant HLA were identified by cumulative public TCR beta family frequency.

TCRdb re-derived calls from the reads in MiXCR, one entry per CDR3 protein. The sample holds roughly 990,000 distinct CDR3 sequences, roughly 30% seen once. V gave up 6 bases and J gave up 1 base, with 10 bases separating them. This CDR3 comprises 13 residues. Germline V gene lookup returns CDR1 SGHKS and CDR2 YYEKEE (reference sequence). This clonotype originated in a human donor in good health (CMV status not recorded). Some clones in this sample may be carry-over from other donors' samples. This material consisted of cultured CD8+ T cells from PBMCs, taken from culture after CMV antigen stimulation. This rearrangement joins TRBV5-5 to TRBJ1-1; D unresolved. The CDR3 sequence: CASMRPENTEAFF. In DNA, the CDR3 is TGTGCCAGCATGAGGCCAGAGAACACTGAAGCTTTCTTT.